The 22 T cell receptor beta chains below all came from one sample that was sequenced in a study of blood T cell repertoires in COVID-19. Sequenced by immunoSEQ multiplex PCR; TCRdb stores in-frame clones only, minus some. The data show about 400,000 clones, with around 86% seen just once and 2.5% to 3.5% held by the top ten. The sample consisted of peripheral blood. The receptors come from a human donor in a cohort sampled during active COVID-19.

This clone was seen only a few times. The CDR3 DNA follows: TGTGCCAGCAGCTCGGGACTAGCGGCCCAAGAGACCCAGTACTTC. Its protein product is CASSSGLAAQETQYF. The rearrangement uses TRBV7-3 and TRBJ2-5; 11 bases align to TRBD2. J was trimmed by 1 base and V by 4 bases; bases with no gene match: 2. The CDR3 is 15 amino acids. Germline V gene data show CDR1 as SGHTA and CDR2 as FQGTGA.

V is TRBV4-1 and J is TRBJ1-3, with D uncertain. Trimming pared 4 bases from V and 4 bases from J, leaving 14 bases between. The germline V gene has CDR1 MGHRA and CDR2 YSYEKL. The CDR3 covers 15 residues. CDR3 DNA: TGCGCCAGCAGCCTCAGTTTTTTGTCCGGAAACACCATATATTTT. This translates into CASSLSFLSGNTIYF.

This clone was observed a single time. The chain has TRBV7-9 and TRBJ2-3; TRBD1 matches 7 bases. V shed 3 bases and J 3 bases; nucleotides not matched to a gene: 9. Germline loops: CDR1 SEHNR, CDR2 FQNEAQ (reference sequence). The CDR3 totals 16 residues. The CDR3 region is CASSFTGAPPTDTQYF. The CDR3 DNA follows: TGTGCCAGCAGCTTCACAGGGGCCCCTCCGACAGATACGCAGTATTTT.

The V gene is TRBV2, the J gene TRBJ2-5; no firm D call. Germline CDR1 SNHLY, CDR2 FYNNEI. The V gene lost 5 bases and the J gene lost 1 base, with 14 bases spanning the gap. The CDR3 totals 15 residues. Here the CDR3 reads CASSTPFGSQETQYF. DNA of the CDR3: TGTGCCAGCAGTACCCCGTTCGGGTCCCAAGAGACCCAGTACTTC.

The chain is built from TRBV4-2 and TRBJ2-7; 13 bases match TRBD2. Trimming took 1 base from V and 5 from J; bases not matched to a gene: 8. This CDR3 region has 17 residues. Germline CDR1 and CDR2: LGHNA and YNFKEQ. This CDR3 is CASSQATSGGSLDEQYF. CDR3 DNA sequence: TGTGCCAGCAGCCAAGCGACTAGCGGGGGGTCCCTTGACGAGCAGTACTTC.

This clone has a single count. V gene TRBV5-5 combines with J gene TRBJ2-7; 11 bases agree with TRBD1. Looked up from germline, CDR1 is SGHKS and CDR2 is YYEKEE (reference sequence). Trimming cost V 4 bases and J 4 bases; bases outside gene matches: 4. The CDR3 has 14 residues. The CDR3 bases are TGTGCCAGCAGCCCCGGGACAGGGGGATACGAGCAGTACTTC. It yields the protein CASSPGTGGYEQYF.

The V gene is TRBV28, the J gene TRBJ2-7; D is uncertain. Germline CDR1 is MDHEN and CDR2 is SYDVKM. The CDR3 sequence is 16 residues long. The V and J ends lost 5 bases and 9 bases respectively, with 26 bases between them. DNA for the CDR3: TGTGCCAGCAGTCGATCTACCAGACTTAGCTCTATTGCGCAGTACTTC. Amino acid sequence: CASSRSTRLSSIAQYF. Full variable domain (outside the CDR3, taken from reference TRBV28 and TRBJ2-7): DVKVTQSSRYLVKRTGEKVFLECVQDMDHENMFWYRQDPGLGLRLIYFSYDVKMKEKGDIPEGYSVSREKKERFSLILESASTNQTSMYLCASSRSTRLSSIAQYFGPGTRLTVT.

The chain is built from TRBV7-9 and TRBJ1-1; no firm D call. CDR1 is SEHNR, CDR2 FQNEAQ, per germline (reference sequence). Between the trimmed V and J ends, which lost 0 bases and 1 base, there was a span of 15 bases. CDR3 length: 17 amino acids. In DNA, the CDR3 is TGTGCCAGCAGCTTAGCCCCTTCCCAGGCCGCGAACACTGAAGCTTTCTTT. It translates to CASSLAPSQAANTEAFF.

The rearrangement links TRBV30 to TRBJ2-7; 13 bases match TRBD2. Germline values: CDR1 GTSNPN, CDR2 SVGIG (reference sequence). CDR3 length equals 13 residues. This CDR3 reads CAGRLAGGYEQYF. The CDR3 nucleotides read TGTGCGGGCCGACTAGCGGGGGGCTACGAGCAGTACTTC.

This clone was seen at least ten times. V gene TRBV15 combines with J gene TRBJ2-6; perhaps TRBD2 as D (6 bases). V shed 5 bases and J shed 1 base, with 12 bases lying between them. This CDR3 has 16 residues. CDR1 is LNHNV, CDR2 YYDKDF, per germline (reference sequence). The CDR3 loop reads CATSDGGGSGANVLTF. CDR3 in DNA: TGTGCCACCAGCGATGGGGGAGGTTCTGGGGCCAACGTCCTGACTTTC.

The V call is TRBV21-1, the J call TRBJ2-3; TRBD2 is taken as the D call from the table, unchecked against the DNA. TRBV21-1 is recorded as a pseudogene. The CDR3 is made up of 14 amino acids. Here the CDR3 DNA reads TGTGCCAGCACATCAACGGGGGGGGCAGATACGCAGTATTTT. As protein: CASTSTGGADTQYF.

A single count supports this clone. CDR3 amino acids: CASSQVLGGREQFF. CDR3 bases: TGCGCCAGCAGCCAGGTTTTAGGGGGCCGTGAGCAGTTCTTC. The rearrangement joins TRBV4-1 to TRBJ2-1; TRBD1 matches 7 bases. This CDR3 region has 14 residues. Unmatched junction bases numbered 8, after V lost 3 bases and J lost 9 bases. CDR1 MGHRA and CDR2 YSYEKL come from the germline V gene.

The chain combines TRBV2 with TRBJ1-6; perhaps TRBD1 as D (6 bases). Germline CDR1 reads SNHLY; CDR2 reads FYNNEI. CDR3 length: 11 amino acids. Trimming left V 11 bases short and J 8 bases short, with 10 bases between. The CDR3 sequence: CAVGGDSPLHF. DNA of the CDR3: TGTGCCGTAGGGGGGGATTCACCCCTCCACTTT.

The chain recombines TRBV3-1 (or the pseudogene TRBV3-2) with TRBJ2-3; 9 bases map to TRBD2. The CDR3 totals 18 residues. The germline V gene encodes CDR1 LGHDT and CDR2 YNNKEL (reference sequence). The trim removed 2 bases at V and 10 bases at J, leaving 19 bases unmatched. This chain's CDR3 is CASSQKLAVAGGHPAQYF. The DNA of the CDR3 is TGTGCCAGCAGCCAAAAGCTGGCAGTTGCGGGGGGGCACCCTGCGCAGTATTTT.

J is TRBJ2-1 and V is TRBV7-9, with TRBD2 matching 9 bases. The CDR3 length is 16 residues. Germline values: CDR1 SEHNR, CDR2 FQNEAQ (reference sequence). The V and J ends lost 4 bases and 7 bases, in that order; junction bases with no gene match: 11. This CDR3 reads CASSYPGGRVGNEQFF. DNA for the CDR3: TGTGCCAGCAGCTACCCCGGCGGGAGGGTGGGTAATGAGCAGTTCTTC. Supplemented by reference TRBV7-9 and TRBJ2-1, the full variable domain reads DTGVSQNPRHKITKRGQNVTFRCDPISEHNRLYWYRQTLGQGPEFLTYFQNEAQLEKSRLLSDRFSAERPKGSFSTLEIQRTEQGDSAMYLCASSYPGGRVGNEQFFGPGTRLTVL.

This clone showed up just a few times. The chain couples TRBV13 to TRBJ1-2, with TRBD1 matching 7 bases. Germline CDR1 is PRHDT and CDR2 is FYEKMQ (reference sequence). V gave up 4 bases and J gave up 2 bases; unmatched junction bases: 4. The CDR3 contains 14 residues. CDR3 sequence: CASSSLGQNYGYTF. The CDR3 nucleotides read TGTGCCAGCAGCTCCCTGGGACAGAACTATGGCTACACCTTC.

This clone was found a few times. The DNA for the CDR3 is TGTGCCATCAGTGAAAATGGTTCGGTGGAGGGCTACACCTTC. Translated: CAISENGSVEGYTF. The chain carries TRBV10-3 and TRBJ1-2; the D is unclear. The CDR3 has 14 amino acids. Germline CDR1 reads ENHRY; CDR2 reads SYGVKD. V was cut by 3 bases and J by 8 bases, with 16 bases left in between.

The chain links TRBV5-1 to TRBJ2-3; 15 bases map to TRBD2. The germline V gene has CDR1 SGHRS and CDR2 YFSETQ. V lost 2 bases, J lost 6 bases, and 13 bases stayed unmatched. The CDR3 has 19 amino acids. The CDR3 nucleotides read TGCGCCAGCAGCTTCCAGGGACTAGCGGGAGGCGTTGTGGCGGATACGCAGTATTTT. Translation: CASSFQGLAGGVVADTQYF.

This clone was counted ten times or more. V gene TRBV9 combines with J gene TRBJ2-2; D unresolved. CDR1 SGDLS and CDR2 YYNGEE come from the germline V gene. Trimming pared 4 bases from V and 4 bases from J, leaving 11 bases between. The CDR3 has 14 amino acids. CDR3 loop: CASSPNSGTGELFF. For the CDR3, the DNA is TGTGCCAGCAGCCCCAACTCAGGCACCGGGGAGCTGTTTTTT.

This clone was detected only once. J is TRBJ2-7 and V is TRBV7-9; 12 nucleotides match TRBD2. The junction had 6 bases not matched to a gene; V was cut back by 5 bases and J by 4 bases. This CDR3 has 15 amino acids. Germline V lookup: CDR1 SEHNR, CDR2 FQNEAQ (reference sequence). The CDR3 coding sequence is TGTGCCAGCAGCCCCAGGACTAGCGGGAAATACGAGCAGTACTTC. Protein: CASSPRTSGKYEQYF.

This chain links TRBV15 with TRBJ1-2; D call uncertain. Trimming took 0 bases from V and 8 from J, leaving 16 bases between them. CDR1 and CDR2 (germline): LNHNV, YYDKDF (reference sequence). The CDR3 runs to 15 residues. DNA for the CDR3: TGTGCCACCAGCAGAGATAGGCGGGGAGCGGGAGGCTACACCTTC. It yields the protein CATSRDRRGAGGYTF.

Only one count was recorded for this clone. The gene calls are TRBV21-1 and TRBJ2-5; TRBD2 is the table's D call, not checked against the DNA. TRBV21-1 represents a pseudogene. The length of the CDR3 is 16 residues. CDR3 in amino acids: CASSKFWVSRKETQYF. The DNA of the CDR3 is TGTGCCAGCAGCAAATTTTGGGTTTCGCGGAAAGAGACCCAGTACTTC.